The T cell receptor (beta chain) described here comes from a study of CXCR3-negative and CXCR3-positive naive CD8 T cells. Study-wide results and limits: After cryopreservation, expression of CXCR3 was partially reduced, and most assays were run with fresh PBMCs. Hydrophobicity was higher for TRB CDR3s found in CXCR3-positive naive cells than in CXCR3-negative naive cells. The study found that naive CXCR3-negative and CXCR3-positive cells shared TRBV-TRBJ usage, while memory cells differed.

5' RACE that incorporated UMI labels was used to prepare the TRB cDNA libraries. TCRdb reprocessed the 5' RACE reads and keeps a single row for each CDR3 protein, giving no DNA. This sample lists 50,000 or so distinct CDR3 sequences; its ten largest clones have around 0.51%. With regard to this clonotype: The antigen is not known.

This CDR3 has 14 amino acids. Germline CDR1 is SGHRS and CDR2 is YFSETQ. Each CD8+ T cell subset was sorted in triplicate, hundreds of thousands of cells each. A CD45RO-CCR7+CD27+CD95- profile was what naive CD8+ T cells displayed. The sequencing sample was made of naive CXCR3+ CD8+ T cells from blood. Regarding subset: CD45RO-CCR7+CD27+CD95- naive CD8+ T cells expressing CXCR3 (TNR3+). The sequence was obtained from a human donor in good health. Some clones in this sample may be carry-over from other donors' samples. The chain joins TRBV5-1 to TRBJ2-7; TCRdb names TRBD1, which stays unverified in the absence of DNA. CDR3 sequence reads: CASSLRQGAPRQYF.